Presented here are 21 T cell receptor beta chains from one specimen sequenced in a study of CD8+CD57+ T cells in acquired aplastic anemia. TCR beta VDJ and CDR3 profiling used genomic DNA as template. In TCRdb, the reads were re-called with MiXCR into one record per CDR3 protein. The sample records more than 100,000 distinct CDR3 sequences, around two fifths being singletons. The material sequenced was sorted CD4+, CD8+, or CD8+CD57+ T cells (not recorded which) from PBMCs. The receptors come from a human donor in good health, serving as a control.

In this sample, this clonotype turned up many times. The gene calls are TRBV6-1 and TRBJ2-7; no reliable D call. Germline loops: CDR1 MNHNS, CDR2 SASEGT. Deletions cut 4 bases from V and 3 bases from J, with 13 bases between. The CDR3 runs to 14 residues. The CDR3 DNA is TGTGCCAGCAGTGCGCAAAATCGGAACTACGAGCAGTACTTC. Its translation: CASSAQNRNYEQYF.

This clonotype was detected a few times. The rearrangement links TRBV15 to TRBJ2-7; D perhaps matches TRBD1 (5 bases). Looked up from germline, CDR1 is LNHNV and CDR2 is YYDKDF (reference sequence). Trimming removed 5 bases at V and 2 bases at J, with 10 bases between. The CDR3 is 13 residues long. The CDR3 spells CATSLRGAYEQYF. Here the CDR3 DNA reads TGTGCCACCAGCTTAAGGGGCGCCTACGAGCAGTACTTC.

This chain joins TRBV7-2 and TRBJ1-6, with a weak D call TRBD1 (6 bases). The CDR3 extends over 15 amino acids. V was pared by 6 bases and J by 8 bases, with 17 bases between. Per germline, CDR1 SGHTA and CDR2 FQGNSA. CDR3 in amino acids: CASRSNQGRDSPLHF. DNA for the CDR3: TGTGCCAGCAGGTCTAATCAGGGGCGGGATTCACCCCTCCACTTT.

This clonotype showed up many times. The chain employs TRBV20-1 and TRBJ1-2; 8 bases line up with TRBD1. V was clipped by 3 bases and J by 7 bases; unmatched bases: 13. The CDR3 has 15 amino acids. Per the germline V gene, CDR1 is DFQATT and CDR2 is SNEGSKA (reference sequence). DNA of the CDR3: TGCAGTGCTAGGGGGGGGTACGGGACAGGTTCTGGCTACACCTTC. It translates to CSARGGYGTGSGYTF.

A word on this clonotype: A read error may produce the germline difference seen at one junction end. As DNA, the CDR3 is TGTGCCACCAGCAAACTGACAGGGGGTTGGGGGACAGGTACGCAGTATTTT. Translated, it gives CATSKLTGGWGTGTQYF. The chain has TRBV15 and TRBJ2-3, with 9 bases aligning to TRBD1. The germline CDR1 and CDR2 sequences are LNHNV and YYDKDF (reference sequence). CDR3 length equals 17 residues.

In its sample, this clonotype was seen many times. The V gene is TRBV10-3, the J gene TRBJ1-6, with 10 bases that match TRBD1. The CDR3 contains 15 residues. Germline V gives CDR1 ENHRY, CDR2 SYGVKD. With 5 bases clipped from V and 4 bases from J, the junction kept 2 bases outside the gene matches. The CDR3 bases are TGTGCCATCAGTAAGGGACAGGGGTATAATTCACCCCTCCACTTT. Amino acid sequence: CAISKGQGYNSPLHF.

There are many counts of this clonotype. The CDR3 here is CSASLFGLEDSPLHF. The CDR3 DNA is TGCAGTGCTAGTTTATTTGGGTTGGAAGATTCACCCCTCCACTTT. The V and J genes are TRBV20-1 and TRBJ1-6; D gene unclear. Germline values: CDR1 DFQATT, CDR2 SNEGSKA (reference sequence). V was cut by 3 bases and J by 8 bases, with 17 bases left in between. This CDR3 spans 15 amino acids.

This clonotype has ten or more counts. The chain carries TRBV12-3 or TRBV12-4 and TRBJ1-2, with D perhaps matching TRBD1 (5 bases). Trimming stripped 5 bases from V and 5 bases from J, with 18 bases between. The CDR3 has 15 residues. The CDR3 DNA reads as TGTGCCAGCAGTCAAACGTTGGGACGGCCATATGGCTACACCTTC. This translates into CASSQTLGRPYGYTF.

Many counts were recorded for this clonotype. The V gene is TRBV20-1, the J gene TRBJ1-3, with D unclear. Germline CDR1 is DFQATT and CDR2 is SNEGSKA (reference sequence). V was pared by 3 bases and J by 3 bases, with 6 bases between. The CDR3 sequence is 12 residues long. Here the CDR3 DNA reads TGCAGTGCTAGGAAGGGTGGAAACACCATATATTTT. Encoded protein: CSARKGGNTIYF.

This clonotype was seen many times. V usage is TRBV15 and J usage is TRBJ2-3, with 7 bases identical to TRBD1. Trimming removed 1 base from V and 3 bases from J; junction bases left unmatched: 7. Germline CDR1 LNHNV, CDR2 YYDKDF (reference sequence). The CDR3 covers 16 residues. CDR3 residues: CATSRAGTVGTDTQYF. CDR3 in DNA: TGTGCCACCAGCAGAGCCGGGACAGTGGGAACAGATACGCAGTATTTT. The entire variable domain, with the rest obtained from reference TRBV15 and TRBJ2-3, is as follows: DAMVIQNPRYQVTQFGKPVTLSCSQTLNHNVMYWYQQKSSQAPKLLFHYYDKDFNNEADTPDNFQSRRPNTSFCFLDIRSPGLGDTAMYLCATSRAGTVGTDTQYFGPGTRLTVL.

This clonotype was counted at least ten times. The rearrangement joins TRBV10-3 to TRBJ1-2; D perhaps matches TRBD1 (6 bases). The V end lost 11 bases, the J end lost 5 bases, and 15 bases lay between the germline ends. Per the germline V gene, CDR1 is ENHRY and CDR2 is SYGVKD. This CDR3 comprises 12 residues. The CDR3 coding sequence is TGTGCCTCAGGAGGGGGACGGTATGGCTACACCTTC. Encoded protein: CASGGGRYGYTF.

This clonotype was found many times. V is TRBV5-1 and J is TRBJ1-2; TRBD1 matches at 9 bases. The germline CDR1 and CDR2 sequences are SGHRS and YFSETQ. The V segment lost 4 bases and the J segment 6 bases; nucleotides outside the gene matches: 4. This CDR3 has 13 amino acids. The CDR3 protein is CASSHWTGDGYTF. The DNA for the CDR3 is TGCGCCAGCAGCCACTGGACAGGGGATGGCTACACCTTC.

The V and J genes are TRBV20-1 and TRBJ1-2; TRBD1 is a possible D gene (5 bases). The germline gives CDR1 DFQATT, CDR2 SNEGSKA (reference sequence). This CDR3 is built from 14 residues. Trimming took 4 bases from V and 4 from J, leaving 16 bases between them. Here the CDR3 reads CSATEQDTLYGYTF. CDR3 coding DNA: TGCAGTGCTACCGAACAGGACACCCTCTATGGCTACACCTTC.

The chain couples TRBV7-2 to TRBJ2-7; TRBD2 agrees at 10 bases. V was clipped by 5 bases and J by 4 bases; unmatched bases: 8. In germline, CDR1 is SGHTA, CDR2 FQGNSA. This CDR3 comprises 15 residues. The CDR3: CASSGLAAVLYEQYF. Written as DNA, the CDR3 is TGTGCCAGCAGCGGACTAGCGGCGGTCCTTTACGAGCAGTACTTC.

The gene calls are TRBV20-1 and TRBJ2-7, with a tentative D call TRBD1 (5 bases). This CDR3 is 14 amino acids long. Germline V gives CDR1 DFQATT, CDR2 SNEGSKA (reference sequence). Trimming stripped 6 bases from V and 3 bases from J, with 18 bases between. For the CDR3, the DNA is TGCAGTGCCCAGGGCCGTTTAGCTCGCTACGAGCAGTACTTC. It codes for CSAQGRLARYEQYF.

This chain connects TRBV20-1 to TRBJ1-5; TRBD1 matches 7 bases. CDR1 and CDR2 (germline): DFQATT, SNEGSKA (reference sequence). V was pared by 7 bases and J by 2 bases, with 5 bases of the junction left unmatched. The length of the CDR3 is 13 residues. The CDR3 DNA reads TGCAGTGGGACTGGACAGGGCAATCAGCCCCAGCATTTT. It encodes CSGTGQGNQPQHF.

In DNA form, the CDR3 reads TGTGCCAGCAGCTTCATCAATTCACCCCTCCACTTT. It encodes CASSFINSPLHF. The V call is TRBV7-9, the J call TRBJ1-6; D unresolved. This CDR3 has 12 amino acids. Looked up from germline, CDR1 is SEHNR and CDR2 is FQNEAQ (reference sequence). The germline V and J ends were trimmed by 3 bases and 7 bases, with 4 bases remaining between them.

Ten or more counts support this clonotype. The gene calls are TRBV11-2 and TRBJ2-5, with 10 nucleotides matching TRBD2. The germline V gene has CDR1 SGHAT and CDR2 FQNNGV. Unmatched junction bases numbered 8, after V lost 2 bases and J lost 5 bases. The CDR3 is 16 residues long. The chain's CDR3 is CASSLLSGRAAETQYF. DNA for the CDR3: TGTGCCAGCAGCTTATTGAGCGGGAGGGCCGCGGAGACCCAGTACTTC.

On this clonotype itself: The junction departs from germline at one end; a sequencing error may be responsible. The CDR3: CASSGDRVAF. DNA of the CDR3: TGTGCCAGCAGTGGGGACAGGGTAGCATTC. This sequence joins TRBV2 and TRBJ2-1; TRBD1 aligns across 9 bases. In germline, CDR1 is SNHLY, CDR2 FYNNEI. The CDR3 runs to 10 residues.

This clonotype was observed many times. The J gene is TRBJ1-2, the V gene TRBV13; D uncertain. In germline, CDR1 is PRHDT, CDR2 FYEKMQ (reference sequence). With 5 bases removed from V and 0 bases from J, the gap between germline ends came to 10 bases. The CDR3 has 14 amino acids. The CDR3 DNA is TGTGCCAGCAGCGCCCCGGGAACTAACTATGGCTACACCTTC. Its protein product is CASSAPGTNYGYTF.

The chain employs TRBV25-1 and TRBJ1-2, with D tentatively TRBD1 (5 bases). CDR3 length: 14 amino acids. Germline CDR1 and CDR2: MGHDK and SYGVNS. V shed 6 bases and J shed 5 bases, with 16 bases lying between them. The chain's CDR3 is CASRSDRGIYGYTF. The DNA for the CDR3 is TGTGCCAGCAGATCCGACAGAGGAATATATGGCTACACCTTC.